This TCR beta chain was recorded in a study of blood T cell repertoires in COVID-19. On the study more broadly: The United States, Italy and Spain supplied acute and convalescent COVID-19 samples. Sources were T cells, B-cell-depleted T cells, or PBMCs; the material itself was cDNA or gDNA.

Under the authors' procedure: Counts of nucleated cells, estimated from reference gene primer amplification, were obtained. Assay used: immunoSEQ multiplex PCR; TCRdb lists only in-frame clones, some missing. From that table come the V and J calls and clone size; the DNA was used to work out D and trimming. This table has hundreds of thousands of clones, 87% appearing once. Enrolled during active infection, Seattle patients were then followed longitudinally. The CDR3 has 15 amino acids. The sequence came from a woman aged 45-65 years with COVID-19, enrolled during active disease. Material for sequencing was peripheral blood. The rearrangement links TRBV21-1 to TRBJ2-7; the table's D call of TRBD2 was not tested on the DNA. TRBV21-1 is a pseudogene locus. The chain's CDR3 is CASSRLAGGAYEQYF. CDR3 sequence (DNA): TGTGCCAGCAGCAGATTAGCGGGAGGGGCCTACGAGCAGTACTTC.